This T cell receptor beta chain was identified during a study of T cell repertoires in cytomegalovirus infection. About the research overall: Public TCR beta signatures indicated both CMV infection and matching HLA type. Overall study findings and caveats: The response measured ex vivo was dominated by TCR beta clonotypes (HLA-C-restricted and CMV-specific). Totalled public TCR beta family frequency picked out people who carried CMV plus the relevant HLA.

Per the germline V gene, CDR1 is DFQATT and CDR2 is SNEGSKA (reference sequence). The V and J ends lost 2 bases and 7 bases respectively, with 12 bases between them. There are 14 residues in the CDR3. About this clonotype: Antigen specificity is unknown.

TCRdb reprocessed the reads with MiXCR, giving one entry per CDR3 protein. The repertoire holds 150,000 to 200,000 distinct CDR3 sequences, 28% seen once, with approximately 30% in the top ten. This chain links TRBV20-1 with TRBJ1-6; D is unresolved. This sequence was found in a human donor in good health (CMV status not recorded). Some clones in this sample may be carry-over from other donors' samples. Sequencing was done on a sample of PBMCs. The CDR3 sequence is CSARSILLNSPLHF. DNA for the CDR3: TGCAGTGCTAGATCGATATTATTAAATTCACCCCTCCACTTT.